These 3 T cell receptor beta chains were all obtained from the same sample, sequenced in a study of T cell therapy after organ transplantation. These TCRs' antigens remain unknown. TCRdb's copy holds only in-frame clones and misses some; the assay was immunoSEQ multiplex PCR. The table shows about 48,000 clones, with about 95% occurring only once. The sequencing here drew on CD8+ T cells from blood, taken before autologous CMV-specific T cell therapy. Receptors were obtained from a human patient who had received a solid organ transplant and had CMV disease.

The sample holds one count of this clone. The chain links TRBV15 to TRBJ2-7; the D gene could be TRBD1 or TRBD2 (6 bases each). The CDR3 runs 14 residues. V dropped 8 bases and J dropped 3 bases, with 17 bases sitting between them. Germline V gene lookup returns CDR1 LNHNV and CDR2 YYDKDF (reference sequence). The CDR3 coding sequence is TGTGCCACCTCGCAGACCGGGGGCGGCTACGAGCAGTACTTC. Translated, it gives CATSQTGGGYEQYF.

The CDR3 sequence is CASSGTGTGGPTDTQYF. The CDR3 DNA is TGTGCCAGCAGCGGAACCGGGACAGGGGGGCCCACAGATACGCAGTATTTT. The V and J genes are TRBV9 and TRBJ2-3; 11 nucleotides match TRBD1. Germline CDR1 reads SGDLS; CDR2 reads YYNGEE. The CDR3 totals 17 residues. V shed 3 bases, J shed 2 bases, and the junction held 8 bases outside the gene matches.

The rearrangement uses TRBV9 and TRBJ1-1; tentative D call: TRBD1 (5 bases). The CDR3 has 17 residues. Germline values: CDR1 SGDLS, CDR2 YYNGEE. The V and J ends lost 0 bases and 0 bases respectively, with 15 bases between them. The CDR3 is CASSVEGVTGVNTEAFF. The CDR3 coding sequence is TGTGCCAGCAGCGTAGAAGGGGTAACGGGTGTGAACACTGAAGCTTTCTTT.